This entry is about one TCR beta chain. The antigen it recognizes is unknown. Base-call qualities are not available, and no considerably larger clone is one nucleotide away. The library came from the immunoSEQ multiplex PCR assay. The multiplex PCR relied on a mix of 60 forward primers for TCR Vbeta segments and 13 reverse primers for TCR Jbeta segments. Amplification of the CDR3 region of rearranged TCR beta genes was performed with a multiplex PCR assay on genomic DNA. The Illumina HiSeq System was used to sequence the amplified TCR beta libraries as 87-base-pair reads. Processing in the source paper ran as follows. Across the 600 to 700 repertoires, a later analysis counted 78 million or so unique TCR beta chains, 8.5 million to 12 million of which were shared by at least two donors. Raw reads were error-corrected and collapsed into unique sequences with a nearest-neighbor algorithm that merged closely related sequences to remove PCR and sequencing errors. To assign V, D and J gene segments, CDR3 sequences were aligned to IMGT reference sequences. For a sequence to be retained, a match of at least six nucleotides to both a V gene segment and a J gene segment was required. Rearrangements were called productive when the CDR3 lacked stop codons and stayed in frame with V and J; all others were non-productive. Following IMGT convention, CDR3 was defined as the stretch from the second conserved V-encoded cysteine up to the conserved J-encoded phenylalanine. The earlier analysis of 500 to 650 of the donors excluded any sequence lacking an unambiguous match to a single V gene segment. An earlier analysis of several hundred of the donors classified V segments as functional when productive rearrangements were above 56.7% and as segregating when the standard deviation between donors was above 5%. A statistical classification framework was built for diagnosing cytomegalovirus status from the catalog of TCR beta chain sequences. V and J gene assignment, in a later analysis, came from comparing TCR nucleotide sequences with IMGT/GENE-DB human TR gene sequences. The TCRdist pipeline was used in a later analysis to assign CDR3 sequences and most-parsimonious VDJ recombination scenarios. In a later analysis, every TCR beta chain was defined by the combination of its CDR3 amino acid sequence and its V-gene family, and reads without a unique V-gene family were dropped. To address suspected cross-contamination and a sequencing artifact, a later analysis removed around 590 highly shared, low-generation-probability nucleotide sequences. In a later analysis, a clonal expansion index was calculated for each public chain from normalized within-repertoire ranks of inferred template counts. In a later analysis, generation probabilities were computed with a VDJ recombination model fitted to out-of-frame rearrangements, and the resulting probabilities were checked against IGoR. A later analysis scored TCR-TCR, TCR-HLA and TCR-CMV co-occurrence with hypergeometric tests, applying a repertoire-size bias correction to TCR pairs. To estimate false discovery rates, a later analysis permuted the HLA or CMV assignments 20 times. In a later analysis, co-occurring TCRs were grouped with DBSCAN, and TCRdist sequence similarity was added when clustering was performed within HLA-allele-positive subsets. Repertoires with fewer than 30,000 or more than 120,000 public chains were left out of co-occurrence clustering, as were several repertoires with anomalous nucleotide sharing. The source is immuneACCESS, and TCRdb retained only in-frame sequences with V and J called. Part of the clones is not carried over; for the studies checked, unresolved V genes explain less than half of this, and the remainder is unexplained. The V and J calls and clone size come from that table; D and trimming were worked out from the DNA. The sample contains 35,000 to 50,000 clones, around 62% of them found a single time. Clones ranked in the top ten supply 8% to 9.5% of the sample.

The data stem from a study of cytomegalovirus exposure and HLA in healthy donors (TCRdb year 2017). Describing the broader study: An earlier analysis of several hundred of the donors reported 250 to 350 Gb of sequence data and around 120 million unique TCR beta sequences obtained from about 179 million T cells. Donor age, sex, ethnicity and CMV serostatus were compiled together with the repertoire data. The study aimed to test whether signatures of past pathogen exposure could be identified by cataloging public T cell receptors. Of the roughly 400 genotyped donors, around 81% fell in the genetic ancestry cluster associated with self-reported Caucasian donors. An early release that covered about 600 HLA-typed donors contained approximately 300 gigabases of sequencing data and tens of millions of unique TCR sequences. The later analysis used no new phenotypic data to find candidate immune exposures, relying instead on TCR beta sequences and their occurrence across donors. The study used immunosequencing to profile the T cell repertoires of 666 subjects and linked those repertoires to cytomegalovirus serostatus. To predict cytomegalovirus infection status, the study combined high-throughput TCR immunosequencing, statistical association of individual TCRs with disease status, and machine learning. Typing coverage varied by locus: roughly 629-640 donors for A, B, C, DRB1 and DQB1; some 520 for DQA1; about 600 for DPA1; 400 to 480 for DPB1. Across about 380 genotyped donors of the cohort, an average of about 240,000 unique TCR beta nucleotide sequences per donor were sequenced, and roughly 20% of those sequences were non-productive. A handful of DR-DQ haplotypes were handled as single units for association and clustering because linkage in the cohort was strong. In an earlier analysis of a few hundred of the donors, high-throughput TCR beta sequencing was used to judge whether each TCR beta V gene segment behaved as functional or pseudogenic. A later genetic analysis used genome-wide SNP genotypes for about three fifths of the 666 donors, treating that subset as a discovery cohort. All discovery cohort repertoires had been generated on a single sequencing platform. Class I and class II HLA loci were covered by the typing at four-digit resolution. A later analysis re-analyzed previously published TCR beta repertoires from roughly 630 donors and added high-resolution HLA genotyping to study TCR occurrence patterns. A separate validation cohort of over 95 different subjects was used in addition to the 666-subject first cohort. Here is what the overall study found, with its caveats: According to a later analysis, most CMV-associated TCR beta chains appeared to be HLA-restricted, and the HLA associations seemed to be driven largely by CMV exposure. A further reported finding was that TCR beta sequences accurately predicted the HLA-A and HLA-B alleles for most subjects in the first cohort. A later genetic analysis associated a missense DCLRE1C variant with V-gene and J-gene trimming of TCR beta chains, and an independent cohort replicated the association. In a later analysis, several top co-occurrence clusters were reported to appear linked to parvovirus B19, influenza, CMV and Epstein-Barr virus. A total of fewer than 200 TCR beta chains were listed by the study as associated with cytomegalovirus. In vitro tests confirmed that a few of the cytomegalovirus-associated TCR beta chains recognize cytomegalovirus antigens. A later analysis found that TCR association rates varied across HLA loci, with DRB1 alleles showing the most associated TCRs and HLA-C alleles the fewest. When HLA alleles, especially DR and DQ, strongly co-occurred, TCR associations were difficult to assign to individual alleles. HLA typing was unavailable for some donors at each locus, so association tests used only the typed subset. In an earlier analysis of approximately 590 of the donors, most TCR beta V segments appeared in productive rearrangements about 87% or about 30% of the time, broadly matching IMGT annotations. The sequencing pipeline was judged likely to have produced a cluster of highly shared sequence variants as a technical artifact. Linkage disequilibrium might explain the correlated functional status among segregating V segments, but an unknown experimental factor could not be ruled out. Most TCR sequences were seen in very few donors, while some public TCRs were found in many individuals. The earlier analysis of almost 600 of the donors excluded some 15 rarely observed V segments, including chromosome 9 orphons, because counts were too low. Immune exposure information for the cohort was limited to CMV serostatus. In a later analysis, about 17,000 TCR beta sequences were associated with specific HLA alleles at a false discovery rate of 0.05. In both the original and validation cohorts, the classifier was reported to diagnose cytomegalovirus status with high specificity and sensitivity. Some IMGT-functional V segments, including TRBV6-2 and TRBV6-3, could not be told apart with the 87-base-pair reads, so those segments were excluded. A later analysis found that HLA-associated TCR beta chains were more clonally expanded and had lower generation probabilities than equally common non-associated chains. The cohort was sequenced for TCR beta chains only, and without alpha or paired-chain data the features that could be detected were limited. The presence/absence analyses assumed that sequencing depth was roughly uniform across donors, and that assumption may not be true. The authors suggested that the approach could potentially be extended to other disease states and immunological phenotypes. Compared with the approximately 600-donor mean, donors in an Asian-associated ancestry cluster had fewer N-insertions in productive TCRs, according to a later genetic analysis.

From the cysteine up to the phenylalanine, the CDR3 has a length of 15 residues. CDR3 DNA is the only sequence kept; it has 45 bases, read in frame from the first base. V is pared back by 4 bases and J by 2 bases, with 13 bases lying between the germline termini. The germline V gene sets CDR1 to SGHRS and CDR2 to YFSETQ. The cohort consisted of some 730 healthy bone marrow donors. All cohort members were sampled while nominally healthy, although unrecorded immune exposures were likely present. CMV serostatus was recorded as positive for about 310 and negative for about 50% of the 666 cohort members, whereas no CMV serostatus was recorded for the donor in question. A peripheral blood sample was provided by each donor, and peripheral blood mononuclear cells were used for TCR beta sequencing. The Qiagen DNeasy Blood Extraction Kit was used to extract genomic DNA from the blood cell samples.

This receptor was obtained from a human donor in good health. Sequencing used PBMCs. This receptor chain uses TRBV5-1 and TRBJ1-3; a tentative D call is TRBD1 (5 bases match). The CDR3 sequence is CASSQDTGTGNTIYF. At the DNA level, the sequence is TGCGCCAGCAGCCAGGACACAGGAACTGGAAACACCATATATTTT.